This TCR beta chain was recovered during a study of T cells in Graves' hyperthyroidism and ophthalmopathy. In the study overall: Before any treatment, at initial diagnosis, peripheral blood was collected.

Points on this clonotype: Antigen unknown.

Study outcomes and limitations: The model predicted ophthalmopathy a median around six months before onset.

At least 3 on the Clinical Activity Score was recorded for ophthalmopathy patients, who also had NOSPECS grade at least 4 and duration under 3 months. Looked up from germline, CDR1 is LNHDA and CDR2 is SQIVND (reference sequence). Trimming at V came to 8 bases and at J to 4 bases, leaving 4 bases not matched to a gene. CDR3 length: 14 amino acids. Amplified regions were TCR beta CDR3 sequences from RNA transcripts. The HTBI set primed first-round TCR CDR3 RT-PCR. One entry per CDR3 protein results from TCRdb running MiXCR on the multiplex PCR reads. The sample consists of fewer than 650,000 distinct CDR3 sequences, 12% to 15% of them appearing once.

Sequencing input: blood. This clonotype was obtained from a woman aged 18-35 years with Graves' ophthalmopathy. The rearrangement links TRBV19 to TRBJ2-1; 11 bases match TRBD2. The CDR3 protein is CASAGTSGYNEQFF. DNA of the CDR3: TGTGCCAGTGCCGGGACTAGCGGATACAATGAGCAGTTCTTC.